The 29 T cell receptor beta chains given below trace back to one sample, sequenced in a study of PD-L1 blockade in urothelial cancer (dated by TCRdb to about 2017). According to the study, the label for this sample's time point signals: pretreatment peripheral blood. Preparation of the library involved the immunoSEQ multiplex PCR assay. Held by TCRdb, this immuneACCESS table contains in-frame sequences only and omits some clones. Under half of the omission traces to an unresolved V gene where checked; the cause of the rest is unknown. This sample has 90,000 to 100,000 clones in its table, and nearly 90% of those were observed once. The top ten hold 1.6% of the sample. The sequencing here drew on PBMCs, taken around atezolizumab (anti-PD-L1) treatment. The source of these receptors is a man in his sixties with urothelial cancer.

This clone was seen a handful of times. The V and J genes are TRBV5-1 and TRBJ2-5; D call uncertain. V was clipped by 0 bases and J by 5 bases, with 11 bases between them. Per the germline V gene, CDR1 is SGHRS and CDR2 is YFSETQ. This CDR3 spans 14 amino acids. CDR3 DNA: TGCGCCAGCAGCTTGGGCCGGGTCCGGGAGACCCAGTACTTC. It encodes CASSLGRVRETQYF.

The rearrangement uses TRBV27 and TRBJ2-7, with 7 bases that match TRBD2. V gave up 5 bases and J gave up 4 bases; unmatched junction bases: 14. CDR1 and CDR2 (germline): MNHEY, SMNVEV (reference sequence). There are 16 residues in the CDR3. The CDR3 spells CASSPLGEGRSYEQYF. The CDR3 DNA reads TGTGCCAGCAGTCCCCTGGGGGAGGGGAGGTCATACGAGCAGTACTTC.

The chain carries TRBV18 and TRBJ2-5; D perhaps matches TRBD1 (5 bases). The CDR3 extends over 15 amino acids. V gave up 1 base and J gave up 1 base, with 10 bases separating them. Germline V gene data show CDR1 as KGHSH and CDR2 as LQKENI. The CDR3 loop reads CASSPLQGGQETQYF. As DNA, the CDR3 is TGTGCCAGCTCACCACTGCAGGGTGGCCAAGAGACCCAGTACTTC.

The CDR3 sequence: CASSQSGQGAWEQYF. CDR3 in DNA: TGCGCCAGCAGTCAATCGGGGCAGGGGGCTTGGGAGCAGTACTTC. The V gene is TRBV23-1, the J gene TRBJ2-7, with 8 bases matching TRBD1. TRBV23-1 is an ORF, and what it does is uncertain. The CDR3 runs to 15 residues. The trim removed 0 bases at V and 7 bases at J, leaving 8 bases unmatched.

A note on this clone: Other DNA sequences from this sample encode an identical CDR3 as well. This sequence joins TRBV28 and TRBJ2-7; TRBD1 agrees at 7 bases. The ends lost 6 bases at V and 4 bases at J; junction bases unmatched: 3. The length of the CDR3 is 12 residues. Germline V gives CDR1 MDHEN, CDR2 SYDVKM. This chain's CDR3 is CASSRTGYEQYF. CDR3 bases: TGTGCCAGCAGCCGGACAGGTTACGAGCAGTACTTC.

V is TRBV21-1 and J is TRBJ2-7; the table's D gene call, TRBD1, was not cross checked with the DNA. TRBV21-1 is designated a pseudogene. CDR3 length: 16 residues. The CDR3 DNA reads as TGTGCCAGCAGCGGCCGCCGGGACAGGGATTTCTACGAGCAGTACTTC. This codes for CASSGRRDRDFYEQYF.

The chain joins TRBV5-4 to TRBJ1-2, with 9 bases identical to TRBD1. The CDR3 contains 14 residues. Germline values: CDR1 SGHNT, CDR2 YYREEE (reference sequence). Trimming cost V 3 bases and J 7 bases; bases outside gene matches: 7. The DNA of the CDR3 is TGTGCCAGCAGCTGGGACAGGGCCGTTTCTGGCTACACCTTC. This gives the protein CASSWDRAVSGYTF.

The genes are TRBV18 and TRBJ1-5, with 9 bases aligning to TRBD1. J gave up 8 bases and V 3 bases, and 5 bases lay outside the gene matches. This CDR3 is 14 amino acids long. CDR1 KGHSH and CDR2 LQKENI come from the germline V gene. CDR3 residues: CASSPGQGREPQHF. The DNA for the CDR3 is TGTGCCAGCTCACCGGGACAGGGCCGAGAGCCCCAGCATTTT.

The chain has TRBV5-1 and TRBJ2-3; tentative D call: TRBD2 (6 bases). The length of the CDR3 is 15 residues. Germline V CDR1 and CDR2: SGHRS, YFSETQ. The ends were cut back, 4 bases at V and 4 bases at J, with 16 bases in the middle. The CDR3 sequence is CASSVGGREADTQYF. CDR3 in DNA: TGCGCCAGCAGCGTGGGGGGAAGGGAGGCAGATACGCAGTATTTT.

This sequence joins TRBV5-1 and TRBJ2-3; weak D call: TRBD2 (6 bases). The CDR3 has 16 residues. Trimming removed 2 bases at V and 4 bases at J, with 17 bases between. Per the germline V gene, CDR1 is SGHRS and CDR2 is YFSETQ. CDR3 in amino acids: CASSFGERAGPDTQYF. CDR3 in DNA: TGCGCCAGCAGCTTTGGAGAGCGGGCGGGCCCAGATACGCAGTATTTT.

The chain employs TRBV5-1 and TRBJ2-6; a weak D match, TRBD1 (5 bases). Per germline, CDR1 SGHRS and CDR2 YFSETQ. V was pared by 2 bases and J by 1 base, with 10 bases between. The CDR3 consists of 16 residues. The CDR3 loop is CASSLQVGSGANVLTF. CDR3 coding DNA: TGCGCCAGCAGCTTACAGGTGGGGTCTGGGGCCAACGTCCTGACTTTC.

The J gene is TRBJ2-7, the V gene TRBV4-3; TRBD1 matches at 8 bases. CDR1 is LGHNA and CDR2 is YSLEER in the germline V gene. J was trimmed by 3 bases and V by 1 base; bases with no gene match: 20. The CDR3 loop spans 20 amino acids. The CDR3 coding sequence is TGCGCCAGCAGCCAAGGGGGGTATTCCGGGACAGGCCGCGCTAGCTACGAGCAGTACTTC. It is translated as CASSQGGYSGTGRASYEQYF.

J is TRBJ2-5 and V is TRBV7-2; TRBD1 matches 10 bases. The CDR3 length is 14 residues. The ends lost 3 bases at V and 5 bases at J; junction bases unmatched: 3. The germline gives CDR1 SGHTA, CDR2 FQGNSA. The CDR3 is CASSFRQGAETQYF. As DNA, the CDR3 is TGTGCCAGCAGCTTTCGACAGGGGGCGGAGACCCAGTACTTC.

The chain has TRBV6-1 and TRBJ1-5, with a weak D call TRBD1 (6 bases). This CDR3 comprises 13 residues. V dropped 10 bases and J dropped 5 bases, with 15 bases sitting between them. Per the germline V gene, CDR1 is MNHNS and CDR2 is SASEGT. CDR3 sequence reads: CATLDSFDQPQHF. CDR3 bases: TGTGCCACCTTGGACAGCTTCGATCAGCCCCAGCATTTT.

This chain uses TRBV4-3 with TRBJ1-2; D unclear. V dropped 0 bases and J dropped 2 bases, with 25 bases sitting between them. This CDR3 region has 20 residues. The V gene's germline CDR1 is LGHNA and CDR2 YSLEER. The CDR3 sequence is CASSQDLVFNRAGLNYGYTF. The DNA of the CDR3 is TGCGCCAGCAGCCAAGATCTAGTATTCAATCGAGCGGGTTTAAACTATGGCTACACCTTC.

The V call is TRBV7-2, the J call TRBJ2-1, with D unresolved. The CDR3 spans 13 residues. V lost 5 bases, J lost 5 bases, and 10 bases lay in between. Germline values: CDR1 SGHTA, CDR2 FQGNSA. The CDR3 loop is CASSTNTDNEQFF. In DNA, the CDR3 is TGTGCCAGCAGCACCAACACAGACAATGAGCAGTTCTTC. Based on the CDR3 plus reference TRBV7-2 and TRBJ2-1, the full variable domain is GAGVSQSPSNKVTEKGKDVELRCDPISGHTALYWYRQSLGQGLEFLIYFQGNSAPDKSGLPSDRFSAERTGGSVSTLTIQRTQQEDSAVYLCASSTNTDNEQFFGPGTRLTVL.

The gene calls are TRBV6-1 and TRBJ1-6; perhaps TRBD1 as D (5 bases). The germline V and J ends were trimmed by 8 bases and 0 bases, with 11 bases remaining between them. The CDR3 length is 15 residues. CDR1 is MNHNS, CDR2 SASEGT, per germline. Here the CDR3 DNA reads TGTGCCAGCTCTGGGGGGGGCTCCTATAATTCACCCCTCCACTTT. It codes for CASSGGGSYNSPLHF.

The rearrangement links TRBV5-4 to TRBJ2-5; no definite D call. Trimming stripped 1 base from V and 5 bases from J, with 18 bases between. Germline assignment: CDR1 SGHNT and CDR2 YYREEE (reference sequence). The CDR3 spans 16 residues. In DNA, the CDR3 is TGTGCCAGCAGCTTGTCTTCCCGCCCCACCAGGGAGACCCAGTACTTC. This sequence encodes CASSLSSRPTRETQYF.

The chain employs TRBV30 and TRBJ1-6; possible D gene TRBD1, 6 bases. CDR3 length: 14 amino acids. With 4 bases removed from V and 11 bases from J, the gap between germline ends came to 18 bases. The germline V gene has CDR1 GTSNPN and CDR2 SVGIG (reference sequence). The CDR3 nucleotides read TGTGCCTGGAATCACGGCAGGGGTGGGCCACCCCTCCACTTT. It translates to CAWNHGRGGPPLHF.

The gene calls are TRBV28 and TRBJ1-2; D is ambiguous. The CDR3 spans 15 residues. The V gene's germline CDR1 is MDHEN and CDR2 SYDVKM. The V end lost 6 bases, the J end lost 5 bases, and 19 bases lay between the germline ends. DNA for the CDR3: TGTGCCAGCAGGCCCCCACGCGGCAGTACATATGGCTACACCTTC. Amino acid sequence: CASRPPRGSTYGYTF.

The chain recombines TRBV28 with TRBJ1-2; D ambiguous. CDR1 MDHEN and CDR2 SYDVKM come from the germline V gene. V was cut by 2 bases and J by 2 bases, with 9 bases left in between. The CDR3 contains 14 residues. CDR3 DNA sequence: TGTGCCAGCAGTTTAAGCTATATGAACTATGGCTACACCTTC. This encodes CASSLSYMNYGYTF.

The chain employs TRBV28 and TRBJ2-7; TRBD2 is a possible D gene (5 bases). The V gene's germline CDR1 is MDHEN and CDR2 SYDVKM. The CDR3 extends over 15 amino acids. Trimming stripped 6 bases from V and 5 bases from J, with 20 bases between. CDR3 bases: TGTGCCAGCAGCCCGGGATCGACGGGGTCTAACGAGCAGTACTTC. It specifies CASSPGSTGSNEQYF.

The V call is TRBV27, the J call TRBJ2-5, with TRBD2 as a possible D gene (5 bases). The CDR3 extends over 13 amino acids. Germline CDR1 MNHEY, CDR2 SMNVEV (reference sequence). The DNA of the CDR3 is TGTGTGTGGTGGAGGACGGCCCAAGAGACCCAGTACTTC. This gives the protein CVWWRTAQETQYF.

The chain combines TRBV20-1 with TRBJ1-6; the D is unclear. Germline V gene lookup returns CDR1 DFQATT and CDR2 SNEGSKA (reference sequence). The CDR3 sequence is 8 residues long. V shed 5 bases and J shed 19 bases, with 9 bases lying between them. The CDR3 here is CSALGEHF. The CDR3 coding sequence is TGCAGTGCTTTGGGAGAGCACTTT.

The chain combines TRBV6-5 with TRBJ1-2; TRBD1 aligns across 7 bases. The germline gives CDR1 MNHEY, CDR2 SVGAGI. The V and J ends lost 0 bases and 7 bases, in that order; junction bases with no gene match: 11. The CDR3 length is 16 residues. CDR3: CASSYSRRTGAGGYTF. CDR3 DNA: TGTGCCAGCAGTTACTCGAGAAGGACAGGCGCGGGTGGCTACACCTTC.

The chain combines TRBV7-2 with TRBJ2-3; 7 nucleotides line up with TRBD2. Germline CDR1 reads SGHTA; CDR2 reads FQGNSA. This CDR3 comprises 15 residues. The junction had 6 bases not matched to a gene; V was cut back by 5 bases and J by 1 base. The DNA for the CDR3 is TGTGCCAGCAGCAGCCGGGGGGATCGCACAGATACGCAGTATTTT. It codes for CASSSRGDRTDTQYF.

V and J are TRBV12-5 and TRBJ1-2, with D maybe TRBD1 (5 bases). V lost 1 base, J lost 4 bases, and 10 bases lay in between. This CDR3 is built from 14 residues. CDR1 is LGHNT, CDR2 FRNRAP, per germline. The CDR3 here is CASGLDDSRYGYTF. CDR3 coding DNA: TGTGCTAGTGGTTTGGATGACAGTCGCTATGGCTACACCTTC.

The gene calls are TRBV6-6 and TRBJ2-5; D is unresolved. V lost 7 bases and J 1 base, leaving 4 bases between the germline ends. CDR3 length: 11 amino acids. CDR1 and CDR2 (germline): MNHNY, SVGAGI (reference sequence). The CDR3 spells CASTSQETQYF. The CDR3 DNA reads TGTGCCAGCACCTCCCAAGAGACCCAGTACTTC.

CDR3 bases: TGTGCCGTGGGAGCTCAGGGGGCGATCAATGAGCAGTTCTTC. It codes for CAVGAQGAINEQFF. The chain recombines TRBV19 with TRBJ2-1; 8 bases align to TRBD1. CDR3 size: 14 residues. V dropped 11 bases and J dropped 6; count of bases not matched to a gene: 12. Germline loops: CDR1 LNHDA, CDR2 SQIVND (reference sequence).